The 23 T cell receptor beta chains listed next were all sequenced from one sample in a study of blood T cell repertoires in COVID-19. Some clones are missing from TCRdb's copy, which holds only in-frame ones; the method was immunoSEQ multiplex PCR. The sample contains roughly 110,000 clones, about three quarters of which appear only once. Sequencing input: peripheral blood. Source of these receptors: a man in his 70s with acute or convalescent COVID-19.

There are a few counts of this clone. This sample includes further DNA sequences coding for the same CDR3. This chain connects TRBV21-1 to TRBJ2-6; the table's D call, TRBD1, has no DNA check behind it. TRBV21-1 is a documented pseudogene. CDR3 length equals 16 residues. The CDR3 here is CASSDRTSSGANVLTF. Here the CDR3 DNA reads TGTGCCAGCAGTGACAGGACCAGCTCTGGGGCCAACGTCCTGACTTTC.

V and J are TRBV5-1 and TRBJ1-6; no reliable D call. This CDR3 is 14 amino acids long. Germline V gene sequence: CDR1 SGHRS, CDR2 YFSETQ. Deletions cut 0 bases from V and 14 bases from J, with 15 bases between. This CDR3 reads CASSLDGGSQTLHF. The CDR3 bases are TGCGCCAGCAGCTTGGACGGAGGCAGCCAGACCCTCCACTTT.

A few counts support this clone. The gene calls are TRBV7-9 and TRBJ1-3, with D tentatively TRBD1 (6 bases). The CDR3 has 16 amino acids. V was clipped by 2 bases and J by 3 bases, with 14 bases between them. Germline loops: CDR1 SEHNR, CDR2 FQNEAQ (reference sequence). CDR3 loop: CASSLFQGLGGNTIYF. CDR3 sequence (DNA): TGTGCCAGCAGCTTATTTCAGGGGCTAGGTGGAAACACCATATATTTT.

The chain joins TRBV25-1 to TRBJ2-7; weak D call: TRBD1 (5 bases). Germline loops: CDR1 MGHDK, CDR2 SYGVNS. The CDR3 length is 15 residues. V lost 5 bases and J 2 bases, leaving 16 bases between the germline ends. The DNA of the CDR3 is TGTGCCAGCAGTACCCAGGGTTCGTGGGCCTACGAGCAGTACTTC. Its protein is CASSTQGSWAYEQYF.

The CDR3 sequence is CARRQFSYNEQFF. The CDR3 region has the DNA TGTGCCAGGAGACAGTTCTCCTACAATGAGCAGTTCTTC. V gene TRBV6-5 combines with J gene TRBJ2-1; the D gene is possibly TRBD1 (5 bases). The V gene's germline CDR1 is MNHEY and CDR2 SVGAGI. V lost 9 bases, J lost 0 bases, and 9 bases lay in between. The CDR3 is 13 amino acids.

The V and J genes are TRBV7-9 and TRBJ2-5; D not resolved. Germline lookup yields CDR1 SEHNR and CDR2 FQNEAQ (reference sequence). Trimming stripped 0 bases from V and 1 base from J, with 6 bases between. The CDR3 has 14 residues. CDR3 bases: TGTGCCAGCAGCTTAGCGACAACCCAAGAGACCCAGTACTTC. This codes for CASSLATTQETQYF.

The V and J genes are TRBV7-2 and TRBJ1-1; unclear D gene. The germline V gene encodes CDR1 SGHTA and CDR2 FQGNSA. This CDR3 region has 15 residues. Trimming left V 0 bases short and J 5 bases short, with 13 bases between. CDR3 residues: CASSLAGFGGTEAFF. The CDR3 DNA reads TGTGCCAGCAGCTTAGCCGGGTTCGGCGGTACTGAAGCTTTCTTT.

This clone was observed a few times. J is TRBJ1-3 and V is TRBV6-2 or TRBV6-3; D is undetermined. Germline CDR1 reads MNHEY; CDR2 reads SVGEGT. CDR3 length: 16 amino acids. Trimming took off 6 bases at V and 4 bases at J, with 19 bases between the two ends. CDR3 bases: TGTGCCAGCAGCAGCCTTCCCGGTCGAGGAGGAAACACCATATATTTT. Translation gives CASSSLPGRGGNTIYF.

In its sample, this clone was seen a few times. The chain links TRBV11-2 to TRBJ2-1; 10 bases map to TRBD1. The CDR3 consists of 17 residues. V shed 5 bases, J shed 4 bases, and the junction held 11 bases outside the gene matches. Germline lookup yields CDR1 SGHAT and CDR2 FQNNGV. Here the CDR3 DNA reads TGTGCCAGCAGCGTTTGGCCGGCGGGACAGGGGTACAATGAGCAGTTCTTC. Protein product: CASSVWPAGQGYNEQFF.

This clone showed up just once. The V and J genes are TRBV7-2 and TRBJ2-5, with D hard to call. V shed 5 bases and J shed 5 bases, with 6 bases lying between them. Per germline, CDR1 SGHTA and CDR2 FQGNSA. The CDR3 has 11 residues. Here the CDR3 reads CASSPLETQYF. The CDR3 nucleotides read TGTGCCAGCAGCCCCCTGGAGACCCAGTACTTC.

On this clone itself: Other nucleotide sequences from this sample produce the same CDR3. CDR3 DNA: TGTGCCAGCAGCCCATGGACTAGCGGGGGCACCGGGGAGCTGTTTTTT. Amino acids: CASSPWTSGGTGELFF. This sequence joins TRBV11-2 and TRBJ2-2; 13 nucleotides align to TRBD2. The CDR3 loop spans 16 amino acids. V gave up 5 bases and J gave up 4 bases; unmatched junction bases: 4. Germline V CDR1 and CDR2: SGHAT, FQNNGV.

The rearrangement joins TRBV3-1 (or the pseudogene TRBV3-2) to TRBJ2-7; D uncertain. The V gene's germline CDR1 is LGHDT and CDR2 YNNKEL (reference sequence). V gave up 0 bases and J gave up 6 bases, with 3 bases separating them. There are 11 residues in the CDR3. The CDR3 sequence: CASSQEAEQYF. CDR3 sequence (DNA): TGTGCCAGCAGCCAAGAGGCCGAGCAGTACTTC.

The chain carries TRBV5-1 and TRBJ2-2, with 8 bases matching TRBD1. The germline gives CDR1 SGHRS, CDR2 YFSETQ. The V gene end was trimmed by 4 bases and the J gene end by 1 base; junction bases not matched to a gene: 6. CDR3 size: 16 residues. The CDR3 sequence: CASSRATGGNTGELFF. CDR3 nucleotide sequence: TGCGCCAGCAGCCGGGCTACAGGGGGGAACACCGGGGAGCTGTTTTTT.

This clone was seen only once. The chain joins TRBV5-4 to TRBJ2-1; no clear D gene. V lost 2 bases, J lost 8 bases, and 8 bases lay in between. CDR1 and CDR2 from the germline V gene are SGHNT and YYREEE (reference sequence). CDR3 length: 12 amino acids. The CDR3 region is CASSLRYDEQFF. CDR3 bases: TGTGCCAGCAGCTTACGGTACGATGAGCAGTTCTTC.

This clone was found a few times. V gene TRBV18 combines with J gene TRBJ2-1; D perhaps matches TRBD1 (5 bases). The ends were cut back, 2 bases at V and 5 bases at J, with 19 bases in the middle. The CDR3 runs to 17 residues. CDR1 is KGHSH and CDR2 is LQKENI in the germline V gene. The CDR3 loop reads CASSPAFRTPTNNEQFF. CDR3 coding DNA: TGTGCCAGCTCACCAGCGTTCCGGACACCAACAAACAATGAGCAGTTCTTC.

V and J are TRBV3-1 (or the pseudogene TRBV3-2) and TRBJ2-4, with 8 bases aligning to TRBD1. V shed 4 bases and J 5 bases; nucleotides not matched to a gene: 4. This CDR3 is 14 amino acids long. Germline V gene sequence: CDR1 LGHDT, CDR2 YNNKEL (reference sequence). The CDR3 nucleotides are TGTGCCAGCAGCCTACAGGGGGGACAAAACATTCAGTACTTC. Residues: CASSLQGGQNIQYF.

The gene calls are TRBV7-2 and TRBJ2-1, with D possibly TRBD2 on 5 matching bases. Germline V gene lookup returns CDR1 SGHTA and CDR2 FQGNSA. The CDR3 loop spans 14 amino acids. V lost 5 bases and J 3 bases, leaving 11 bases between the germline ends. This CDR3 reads CASSLRSGYNEQFF. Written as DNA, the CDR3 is TGTGCCAGCAGCCTAAGGAGCGGCTACAATGAGCAGTTCTTC.

The CDR3, as DNA: TGTGCCAGCAAGACTAGCGGGGGCTCTGGGGCCAACGTCCTGACTTTC. It translates to CASKTSGGSGANVLTF. The rearrangement uses TRBV5-4 and TRBJ2-6; 12 positions match TRBD2. The germline V gene encodes CDR1 SGHNT and CDR2 YYREEE (reference sequence). The length of the CDR3 is 16 residues. Trimming removed 6 bases from V and 0 bases from J; junction bases left unmatched: 1.

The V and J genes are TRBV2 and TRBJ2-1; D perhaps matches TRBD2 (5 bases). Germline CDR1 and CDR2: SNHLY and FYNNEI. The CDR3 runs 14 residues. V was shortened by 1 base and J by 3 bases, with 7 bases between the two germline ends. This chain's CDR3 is CASSEGGLYNEQFF. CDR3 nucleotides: TGTGCCAGCAGTGAAGGCGGACTCTACAATGAGCAGTTCTTC.

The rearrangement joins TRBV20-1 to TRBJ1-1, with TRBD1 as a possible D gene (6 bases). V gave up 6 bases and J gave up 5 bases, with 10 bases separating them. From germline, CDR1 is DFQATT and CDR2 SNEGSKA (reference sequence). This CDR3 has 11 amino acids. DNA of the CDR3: TGCAGTGCCGGAAGGGGGACTGAAGCTTTCTTT. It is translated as CSAGRGTEAFF.

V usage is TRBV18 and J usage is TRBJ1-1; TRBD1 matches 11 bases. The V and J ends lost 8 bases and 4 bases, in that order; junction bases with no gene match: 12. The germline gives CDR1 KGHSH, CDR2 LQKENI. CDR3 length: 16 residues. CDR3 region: CASTKGQGDIRTEAFF. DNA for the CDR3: TGTGCCAGCACGAAGGGACAGGGGGATATACGCACTGAAGCTTTCTTT. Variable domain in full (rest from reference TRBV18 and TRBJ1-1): NAGVMQNPRHLVRRRGQEARLRCSPMKGHSHVYWYRQLPEEGLKFMVYLQKENIIDESGMPKERFSAEFPKEGPSILRIQQVVRGDSAAYFCASTKGQGDIRTEAFFGQGTRLTVV.

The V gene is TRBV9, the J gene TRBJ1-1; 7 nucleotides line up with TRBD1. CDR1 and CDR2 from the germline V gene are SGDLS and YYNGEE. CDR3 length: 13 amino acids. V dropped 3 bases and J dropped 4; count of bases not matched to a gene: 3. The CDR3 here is CASSERGLTEAFF. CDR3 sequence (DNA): TGTGCCAGCAGCGAGAGGGGGCTCACTGAAGCTTTCTTT.

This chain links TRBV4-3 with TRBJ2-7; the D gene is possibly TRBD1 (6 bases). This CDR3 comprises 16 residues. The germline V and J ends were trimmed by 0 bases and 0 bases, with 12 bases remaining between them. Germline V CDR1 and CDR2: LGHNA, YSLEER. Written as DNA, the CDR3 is TGCGCCAGCAGCCAAGATCGAACAGGGAGCTCCTACGAGCAGTACTTC. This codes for CASSQDRTGSSYEQYF.